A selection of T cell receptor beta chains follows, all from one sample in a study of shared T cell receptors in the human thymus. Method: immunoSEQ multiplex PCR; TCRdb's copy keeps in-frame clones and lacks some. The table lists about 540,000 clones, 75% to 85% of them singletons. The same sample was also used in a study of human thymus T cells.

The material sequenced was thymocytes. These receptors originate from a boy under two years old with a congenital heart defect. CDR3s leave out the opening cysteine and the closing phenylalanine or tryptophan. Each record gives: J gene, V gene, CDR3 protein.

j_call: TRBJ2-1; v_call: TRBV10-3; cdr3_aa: AISESTGDHEQF
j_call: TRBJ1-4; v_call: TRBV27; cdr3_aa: ASRRTGAGEKLF
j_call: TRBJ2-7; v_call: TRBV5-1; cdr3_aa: ASSPRDRGGEQY
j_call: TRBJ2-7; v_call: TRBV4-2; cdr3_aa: ASSPEHSGLAGRPREQY
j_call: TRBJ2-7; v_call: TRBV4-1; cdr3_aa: ASSQGLQPYEQY
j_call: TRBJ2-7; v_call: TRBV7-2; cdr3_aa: ASSLGKGTGQSYEQY
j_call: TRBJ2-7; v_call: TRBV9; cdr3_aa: ASSEGTGAPHEQY
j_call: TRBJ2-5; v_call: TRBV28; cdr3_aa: ASRSRGRGAQY
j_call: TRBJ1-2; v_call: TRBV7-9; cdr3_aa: ASSPTTGGKGYGYT
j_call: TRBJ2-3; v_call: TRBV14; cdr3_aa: ASSQSRALARLDTQY
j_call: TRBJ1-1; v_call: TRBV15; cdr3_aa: ATSRTTGGGTEAF
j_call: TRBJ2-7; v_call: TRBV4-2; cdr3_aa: ASSQDGWREPYEQY
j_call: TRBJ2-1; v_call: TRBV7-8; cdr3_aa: ASSARTPHSGSGEQF
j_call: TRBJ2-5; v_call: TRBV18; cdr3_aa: ASSPGTSGIVETQY
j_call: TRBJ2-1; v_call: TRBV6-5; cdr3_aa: ASSYGGGGYNEQF
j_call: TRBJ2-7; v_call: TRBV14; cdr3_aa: ASSQHLADSGEQY
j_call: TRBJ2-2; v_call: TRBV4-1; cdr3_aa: ASSQGCGTGELF
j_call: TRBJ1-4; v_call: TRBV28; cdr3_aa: ASSPTPGGTGLTNEKLF
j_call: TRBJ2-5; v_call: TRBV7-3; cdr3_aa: ASSPRGTSGATRETQY
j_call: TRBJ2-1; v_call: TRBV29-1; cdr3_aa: SVEDRRGLSNEQF
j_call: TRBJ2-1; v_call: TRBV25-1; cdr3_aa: ATTRDRGRNEQF
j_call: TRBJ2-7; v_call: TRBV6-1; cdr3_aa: ASNRTSGEYEQY
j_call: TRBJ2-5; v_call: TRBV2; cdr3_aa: ASSEFSHRGAGETQY
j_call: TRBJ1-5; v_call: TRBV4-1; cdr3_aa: ASSQLGTGVSNQPQH
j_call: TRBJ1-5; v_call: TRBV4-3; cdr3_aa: ASSQEGGLHQPQH
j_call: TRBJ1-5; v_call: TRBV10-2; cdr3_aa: ASSVGIRGLGANQPQH
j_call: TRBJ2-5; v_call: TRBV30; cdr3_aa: AWSVQGGAGETQY
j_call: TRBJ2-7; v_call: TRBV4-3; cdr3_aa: ASSQERSSYEQY
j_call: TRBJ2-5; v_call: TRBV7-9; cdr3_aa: ASSCVGTKTIRRETQY
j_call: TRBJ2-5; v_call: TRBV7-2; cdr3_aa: ASSWPRLAGAEETQY
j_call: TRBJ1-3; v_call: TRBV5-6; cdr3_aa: ASSFGRINTIY
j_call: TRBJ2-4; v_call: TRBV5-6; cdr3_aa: ASSLGGRGEKNIQY
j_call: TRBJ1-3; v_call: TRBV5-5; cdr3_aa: ASSYTAGNSGNTIY
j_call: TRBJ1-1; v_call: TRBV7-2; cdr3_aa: ASKPVRRENTEAF
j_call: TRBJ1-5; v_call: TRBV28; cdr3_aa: AIPLTGTGNSGNQPQH
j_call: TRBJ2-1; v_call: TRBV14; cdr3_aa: ASSQLLAFPNEQF
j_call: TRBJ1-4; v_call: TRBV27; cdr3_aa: ASSVYRGREKLF
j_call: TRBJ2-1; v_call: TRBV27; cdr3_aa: ASSLRGYYNEQF
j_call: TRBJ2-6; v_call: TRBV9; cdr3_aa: ASSAQAGANVLT
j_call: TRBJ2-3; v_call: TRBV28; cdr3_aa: ASSLWAERRSDTQY
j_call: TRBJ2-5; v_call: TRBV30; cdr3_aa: ACTGGEGTQY
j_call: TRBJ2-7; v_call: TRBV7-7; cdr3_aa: ASSRLGRAPSYEQY
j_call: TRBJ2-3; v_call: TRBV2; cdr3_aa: ASLTDTQY
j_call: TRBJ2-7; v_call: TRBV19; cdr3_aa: ASSMGDRGPRLQY
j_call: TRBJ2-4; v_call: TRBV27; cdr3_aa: ASMGRAGVGKNIQY
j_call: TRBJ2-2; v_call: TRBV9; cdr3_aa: ASSVAPGQRELF
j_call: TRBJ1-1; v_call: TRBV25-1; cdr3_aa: ASSAGTANTEAF
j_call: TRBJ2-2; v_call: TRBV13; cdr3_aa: ASSRKDRAGELF
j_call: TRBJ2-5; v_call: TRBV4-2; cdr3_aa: ASSQELRTSGRAEETQY